Below are 22 T cell receptor beta chains sequenced from a single sample in a study of vaccination effects on CD4 cells after COVID-19. Culture proceeded for nine to eleven days, and CD4+ T cells were then isolated. Each participant was administered two doses of either the BNT162b2 or the mRNA-1273 vaccine. Their target antigens are unknown. Sequenced by immunoSEQ multiplex PCR; TCRdb stores in-frame clones only, minus some. The profile covers around 66,000 clones, with around two thirds appearing a single time and about 2% taken by the ten largest. The material was CD4+ T cells from PBMCs cultured without peptide, obtained after COVID-19 vaccination. The receptors come from a human donor who received a COVID-19 vaccine.

The chain joins TRBV14 to TRBJ1-2; unclear D gene. Germline V gene lookup returns CDR1 SGHDN and CDR2 FVKESK. Trimming left V 4 bases short and J 4 bases short, with 19 bases between. This CDR3 comprises 16 residues. The CDR3 DNA sequence: TGTGCCAGCAGCCCCCTAACGGATCAAGGCATCTATGGCTACACCTTC. Residues: CASSPLTDQGIYGYTF.

The V and J genes are TRBV7-2 and TRBJ2-3; D gene uncertain. This CDR3 comprises 12 residues. The V and J ends lost 5 bases and 3 bases respectively, with 6 bases between them. CDR1 and CDR2 from the germline V gene are SGHTA and FQGNSA. The CDR3 bases are TGTGCCAGCAGCCGAAGGACAGATACGCAGTATTTT. Amino acid sequence: CASSRRTDTQYF.

The chain uses TRBV5-1 and TRBJ2-7, with 7 bases that match TRBD1. Germline V gene sequence: CDR1 SGHRS, CDR2 YFSETQ. V lost 4 bases, J lost 2 bases, and 6 bases stayed unmatched. There are 14 residues in the CDR3. CDR3: CASSPTDRPYEQYV. The CDR3 DNA is TGCGCCAGCAGCCCGACGGACAGGCCCTACGAGCAGTACGTC.

A few counts support this clone. V gene TRBV4-1 combines with J gene TRBJ2-3, with 14 bases that match TRBD2. The CDR3 contains 17 residues. V gave up 0 bases and J gave up 6 bases; unmatched junction bases: 5. Germline V gives CDR1 MGHRA, CDR2 YSYEKL. CDR3 amino acids: CASSQEPRLAGGDTQYF. For the CDR3, the DNA is TGCGCCAGCAGCCAAGAACCCCGACTAGCGGGGGGGGATACGCAGTATTTT.

This clone is labeled medium-sized. The chain employs TRBV2 and TRBJ1-3; TRBD1 matches 12 bases. Germline V gene data show CDR1 as SNHLY and CDR2 as FYNNEI. The V gene end was trimmed by 2 bases and the J gene end by 8 bases; junction bases not matched to a gene: 4. CDR3 size: 15 residues. The CDR3 nucleotides are TGTGCCAGCAGTGAAAGGGGACAGGGGGCCCACACCATATATTTT. Residues: CASSERGQGAHTIYF.

In DNA form, the CDR3 reads TGTGCCAGCAGTCAGACTAGCGGGGGCACCGGGGAGCTGTTTTTT. Its protein is CASSQTSGGTGELFF. The chain carries TRBV2 and TRBJ2-2, with 12 bases identical to TRBD2. Trimming took 5 bases from V and 4 from J; bases not matched to a gene: 2. Germline V gene data show CDR1 as SNHLY and CDR2 as FYNNEI. CDR3 size: 15 residues.

The chain uses TRBV19 and TRBJ2-3, with TRBD1 matching 7 bases. Trimming cost V 9 bases and J 0 bases; bases outside gene matches: 6. The CDR3 is made up of 14 amino acids. CDR1 and CDR2 (germline): LNHDA, SQIVND (reference sequence). The CDR3 reads CASRDRVSTDTQYF. DNA for the CDR3: TGTGCCAGCCGGGACAGAGTGAGCACAGATACGCAGTATTTT.

The rearrangement joins TRBV19 to TRBJ1-6; D might be TRBD1 (6 bases). The CDR3 covers 14 residues. Deletions cut 7 bases from V and 4 bases from J, with 11 bases between. Per the germline V gene, CDR1 is LNHDA and CDR2 is SQIVND (reference sequence). CDR3 sequence (DNA): TGTGCCAGTACCCCCGGACAGTATAATTCACCCCTCCACTTT. Translated: CASTPGQYNSPLHF.

The chain employs TRBV6-1 and TRBJ2-3; D unresolved. The CDR3 is made up of 14 amino acids. Trimming took 3 bases from V and 2 from J, leaving 9 bases between them. CDR1 MNHNS and CDR2 SASEGT come from the germline V gene. CDR3 nucleotides: TGTGCCAGCAGTGACAGGCCTAACACAGATACGCAGTATTTT. Translating it yields CASSDRPNTDTQYF.

CDR3: CASSLNEAFF. In nucleotides, the CDR3 is TGCGCCAGCAGCTTGAACGAAGCTTTCTTT. The J gene is TRBJ1-1, the V gene TRBV5-1; D gene unclear. The CDR3 length is 10 residues. Trimming pared 1 base from V and 8 bases from J, leaving 3 bases between. Per germline, CDR1 SGHRS and CDR2 YFSETQ.

The V call is TRBV27, the J call TRBJ1-4; 10 positions match TRBD1. CDR1 is MNHEY, CDR2 SMNVEV, per germline (reference sequence). The J segment lost 7 bases and the V segment lost 3 bases, leaving 5 bases of the junction unmatched. The CDR3 is 15 residues long. CDR3 region: CASSFIWTGGEKLFF. The CDR3 DNA follows: TGTGCCAGCAGTTTTATTTGGACAGGGGGTGAAAAACTGTTTTTT.

The chain recombines TRBV7-2 with TRBJ2-3, with D perhaps matching TRBD1 or TRBD2 (6 bases each). CDR1 is SGHTA, CDR2 FQGNSA, per germline. The CDR3 totals 18 residues. V lost 2 bases, J lost 1 base, and 19 bases lay in between. CDR3 DNA: TGTGCCAGCAGCTTACGGGGGCGGGCACTCACGCGCACAGATACGCAGTATTTT. Encoded protein: CASSLRGRALTRTDTQYF.

The V call is TRBV7-2, the J call TRBJ2-1, with 9 bases aligning to TRBD1. The germline V gene has CDR1 SGHTA and CDR2 FQGNSA. The CDR3 length is 15 residues. Germline trimming cut 0 bases from V and 6 bases from J; bases unmatched to any gene: 3. The CDR3 region has the DNA TGTGCCAGCAGCTTAGCGGGGACAGGGAGCAATGAGCAGTTCTTC. Amino acids: CASSLAGTGSNEQFF.

This clone was picked up a small number of times. The genes are TRBV4-1 and TRBJ2-2, with D unclear. Trimming took off 1 base at V and 5 bases at J, with 5 bases between the two ends. There are 13 residues in the CDR3. CDR1 and CDR2 (germline): MGHRA, YSYEKL. The CDR3 coding sequence is TGCGCCAGCAGCCAAGTCAGGACCGGGGAGCTGTTTTTT. It codes for CASSQVRTGELFF.

CDR3 region: CASSIGRQGAFDTQYF. The DNA for the CDR3 is TGTGCCAGTAGTATCGGCCGGCAGGGGGCTTTTGATACGCAGTATTTT. V and J are TRBV19 and TRBJ2-3; TRBD1 matches 8 bases. The CDR3 is 16 amino acids. The germline gives CDR1 LNHDA, CDR2 SQIVND (reference sequence). The J segment lost 6 bases and the V segment lost 3 bases, leaving 11 bases of the junction unmatched. The full variable domain, with the rest looked up from reference TRBV19 and TRBJ2-3, is DGGITQSPKYLFRKEGQNVTLSCEQNLNHDAMYWYRQDPGQGLRLIYYSQIVNDFQKGDIAEGYSVSREKKESFPLTVTSAQKNPTAFYLCASSIGRQGAFDTQYFGPGTRLTVL.

Concerning this clone itself: This same CDR3 is encoded by further DNA sequences in the sample. The chain couples TRBV28 to TRBJ1-5; perhaps TRBD1 as D (6 bases). The CDR3 loop spans 14 amino acids. Trimming cost V 6 bases and J 4 bases, with 13 bases left between them. Germline CDR1 is MDHEN and CDR2 is SYDVKM. CDR3 in DNA: TGTGCCAGCAGCCTCGGGACAAGTAATCAGCCCCAGCATTTT. Translated: CASSLGTSNQPQHF.

This clone is a singleton in its sample. The genes are TRBV30 and TRBJ1-1, with 8 bases matching TRBD1. Looked up from germline, CDR1 is GTSNPN and CDR2 is SVGIG (reference sequence). The CDR3 is made up of 15 amino acids. Losses at the gene ends were 3 bases for V and 7 bases for J; bases not matched to a gene: 13. The CDR3: CAWRPPDRGHDEAFF. The DNA of the CDR3 is TGTGCCTGGAGACCCCCAGACAGGGGACATGATGAAGCTTTCTTT.

The rearrangement uses TRBV19 and TRBJ2-2, with a weak D call TRBD2 (7 bases). This CDR3 is built from 15 residues. CDR1 is LNHDA, CDR2 SQIVND, per germline (reference sequence). Trimming took 3 bases from V and 7 from J, leaving 15 bases between them. The CDR3 DNA is TGTGCCAGTAGTATTGAGGGGGGGTTTGGCGGGGAGCTGTTTTTT. This gives the protein CASSIEGGFGGELFF.

This chain links TRBV24-1 with TRBJ2-2, with no clear D. This CDR3 spans 13 amino acids. Germline V gene sequence: CDR1 KGHDR, CDR2 SFDVKD. V was clipped by 7 bases and J by 4 bases, with 9 bases between them. The CDR3 DNA is TGTGCCACCAGGTTGAGCAGCACCGGGGAGCTGTTTTTT. This codes for CATRLSSTGELFF.

This chain joins TRBV5-1 and TRBJ2-3, with 9 bases matching TRBD2. Trimming took 0 bases from V and 6 from J; bases not matched to a gene: 8. Germline V gene data show CDR1 as SGHRS and CDR2 as YFSETQ. The length of the CDR3 is 16 residues. The CDR3 loop is CASSLAAGGLGDTQYF. CDR3 sequence (DNA): TGCGCCAGCAGCTTGGCAGCGGGGGGACTTGGGGATACGCAGTATTTT.

The rearrangement uses TRBV5-1 and TRBJ2-6; the D is unclear. The CDR3 sequence is 15 residues long. V was pared by 4 bases and J by 0 bases, with 8 bases between. CDR1 and CDR2 from the germline V gene are SGHRS and YFSETQ. CDR3 in amino acids: CASSDTASGANVLTF. The DNA of the CDR3 is TGCGCCAGCAGCGATACAGCCTCTGGGGCCAACGTCCTGACTTTC.

This clone is a singleton in its sample. The gene calls are TRBV16 and TRBJ1-1, with D tentatively TRBD1 (5 bases). The CDR3 runs to 16 residues. V was trimmed by 3 bases and J by 1 base, leaving 15 bases between them. The germline gives CDR1 KGHSY, CDR2 FQNENV. The DNA for the CDR3 is TGTGCCAGCAGCCATCGGGTTGGGGCGGGGAACACTGAAGCTTTCTTT. Translating it yields CASSHRVGAGNTEAFF.